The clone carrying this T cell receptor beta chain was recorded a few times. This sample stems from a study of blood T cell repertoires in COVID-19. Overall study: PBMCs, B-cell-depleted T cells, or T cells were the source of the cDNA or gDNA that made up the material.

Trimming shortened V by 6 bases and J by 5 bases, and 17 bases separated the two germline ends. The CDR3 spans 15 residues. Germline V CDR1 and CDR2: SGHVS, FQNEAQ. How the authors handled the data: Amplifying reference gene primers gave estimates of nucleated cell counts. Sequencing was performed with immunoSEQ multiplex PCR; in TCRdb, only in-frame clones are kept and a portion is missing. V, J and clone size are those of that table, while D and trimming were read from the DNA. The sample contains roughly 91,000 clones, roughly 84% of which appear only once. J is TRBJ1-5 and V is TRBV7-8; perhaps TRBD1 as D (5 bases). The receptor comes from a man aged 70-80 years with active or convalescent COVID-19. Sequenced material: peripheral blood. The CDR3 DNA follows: TGTGCCAGCAGTTTTAGCGGCAGGGACGATCAGCCCCAGCATTTT. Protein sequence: CASSFSGRDDQPQHF.